The rows below give T cell receptor beta chains drawn from one sample of a study of T cell responses to AZD1222 COVID-19 vaccine. Using immunoSEQ multiplex PCR, the repertoire was profiled, and TCRdb retains in-frame clones only, with some absent. Found here are 80,000 or so clones, 70% to 90% of them singletons; the top ten hold roughly 1.6%. Source: peripheral blood, taken on day 0 of AZD1222 vaccination. All receptors derive from an adult in good health. CDR3s include the opening cysteine and the closing phenylalanine or tryptophan. A D gene is named only where the DNA matches it firmly. Some rows have no size entry. The others give once, few or many, or a class for an expanded clone.

d_gene: NA; abundance: NA; j_gene: TRBJ1-2; v_gene: TRBV9; CDR3nt: TGTGCCAGCAGCGTAGAAGTGGGCGGGCACTATGGCTACACCTTC; CDR3aa: CASSVEVGGHYGYTF
d_gene: NA; abundance: NA; j_gene: TRBJ2-3; v_gene: TRBV7-2; CDR3nt: TGTGCCAGCAGCCAATGGAATGTGGCCGCAGATACGCAGTATTTT; CDR3aa: CASSQWNVAADTQYF
d_gene: TRBD1; abundance: NA; j_gene: TRBJ1-5; v_gene: TRBV6-6; CDR3nt: TGTGCCAGCAGGGGGACAGAAAGCAATCAGCCCCAGCATTTT; CDR3aa: CASRGTESNQPQHF
d_gene: NA; abundance: NA; j_gene: TRBJ1-4; v_gene: TRBV7-8; CDR3nt: TGTGCCAGCAGCTTAGCCCCAGGGGCACTTAATGAAAAACTGTTTTTT; CDR3aa: CASSLAPGALNEKLFF
d_gene: NA; abundance: NA; j_gene: TRBJ1-5; v_gene: TRBV18; CDR3nt: TGTGCCAGCTCATCAGAGGCGGGCAATCAGCCCCAGCATTTT; CDR3aa: CASSSEAGNQPQHF
d_gene: NA; abundance: NA; j_gene: TRBJ2-3; v_gene: TRBV6-5; CDR3nt: TGTGCCAGCAGTTCACGTCCTCGGGATACGCAGTATTTT; CDR3aa: CASSSRPRDTQYF
d_gene: NA; abundance: NA; j_gene: TRBJ1-6; v_gene: TRBV13; CDR3nt: TGTGCCAGCAGCCGGACAGATAATTCACCCCTCCACTTT; CDR3aa: CASSRTDNSPLHF
d_gene: TRBD2; abundance: NA; j_gene: TRBJ2-5; v_gene: TRBV18; CDR3nt: TGTGCCAGCTCTACGCTAGCGGGAGTTGAGACCCAGTACTTC; CDR3aa: CASSTLAGVETQYF
d_gene: TRBD1; abundance: NA; j_gene: TRBJ1-2; v_gene: TRBV5-1; CDR3nt: TGCGCCAGCAGCTTGGGGCAGGGGGAATGGGACGGCTACACCTTC; CDR3aa: CASSLGQGEWDGYTF
d_gene: NA; abundance: NA; j_gene: TRBJ1-3; v_gene: TRBV10-3; CDR3nt: TGTGCCATCAAACGGGACACAAGCTCTGGAAACACCATATATTTT; CDR3aa: CAIKRDTSSGNTIYF
d_gene: NA; abundance: NA; j_gene: TRBJ2-7; v_gene: TRBV10-3; CDR3nt: TGTGCCATCGGGGCAGGGGGGGAATATGACGAGCAGTACTTC; CDR3aa: CAIGAGGEYDEQYF
d_gene: TRBD1; abundance: NA; j_gene: TRBJ1-5; v_gene: TRBV7-2; CDR3nt: TGTGCCAGCAGCTTCGGACAGGGCAATCAGCCCCAGCATTTT; CDR3aa: CASSFGQGNQPQHF
d_gene: NA; abundance: NA; j_gene: TRBJ2-7; v_gene: TRBV6-5; CDR3nt: TGTGCCAGCAGTTACTCTCTGGAGGGGACCGAGCAGTACTTC; CDR3aa: CASSYSLEGTEQYF
d_gene: NA; abundance: NA; j_gene: TRBJ2-3; v_gene: TRBV18; CDR3nt: TGTGCCAGCTCACCACTGGACTCACCCGCAGATACGCAGTATTTT; CDR3aa: CASSPLDSPADTQYF
d_gene: NA; abundance: NA; j_gene: TRBJ1-1; v_gene: TRBV23-1; CDR3nt: TGCGCCAGCAGTCACTCCCTCCCACAGGGTAAGAGGGGCACTGAAGCTTTCTTT; CDR3aa: CASSHSLPQGKRGTEAFF
d_gene: TRBD1; abundance: NA; j_gene: TRBJ2-2; v_gene: TRBV19; CDR3nt: TGTGCCAGTAGTGCGAGGACAGGGAACAGCGGGGAGCTGTTTTTT; CDR3aa: CASSARTGNSGELFF
d_gene: TRBD2; abundance: NA; j_gene: TRBJ2-7; v_gene: TRBV7-2; CDR3nt: TGTGCCAGCAGCTTCCCGACCTCTAGCGGGAGGACCTACGAGCAGTACTTC; CDR3aa: CASSFPTSSGRTYEQYF
d_gene: NA; abundance: once; j_gene: TRBJ1-5; v_gene: TRBV12-3/TRBV12-4; CDR3nt: TGTGCCAGCAGCCCAAACGGTCAGCCCCAGCATTTT; CDR3aa: CASSPNGQPQHF
d_gene: TRBD1; abundance: few; j_gene: TRBJ1-2; v_gene: TRBV2; CDR3nt: TGTGCCAGCAGTCCCTCCCGACAGGGGGGTAATGGCTACACCTTC; CDR3aa: CASSPSRQGGNGYTF
d_gene: NA; abundance: NA; j_gene: TRBJ2-1; v_gene: TRBV19; CDR3nt: TGTGCCAGTAGCCTTCGTGGTGGGGCGTCCTACAATGAGCAGTTCTTC; CDR3aa: CASSLRGGASYNEQFF
d_gene: NA; abundance: NA; j_gene: TRBJ1-4; v_gene: TRBV4-2; CDR3nt: TGTGCCAGCAGCCAAGTCTCAGGTGACGAAAAACTGTTTTTT; CDR3aa: CASSQVSGDEKLFF
d_gene: NA; abundance: NA; j_gene: TRBJ2-1; v_gene: TRBV24-1; CDR3nt: TGTGCCACCAGTGGCACGGGAGTTTTAAACAATGAGCAGTTCTTC; CDR3aa: CATSGTGVLNNEQFF
d_gene: TRBD1; abundance: NA; j_gene: TRBJ2-7; v_gene: TRBV29-1; CDR3nt: TGCAGCGTGGGGACAGGGTCCTACGAGCAGTACTTC; CDR3aa: CSVGTGSYEQYF
d_gene: NA; abundance: NA; j_gene: TRBJ2-2; v_gene: TRBV27; CDR3nt: TGTGCCAGCAGTTTCGATAGGGTTGCGACCGGGGAGCTGTTTTTT; CDR3aa: CASSFDRVATGELFF
d_gene: NA; abundance: NA; j_gene: TRBJ2-7; v_gene: TRBV18; CDR3nt: TGTGCCAGCTCTCCAAGGAGAGGGTCGGACGAGCAGTACTTC; CDR3aa: CASSPRRGSDEQYF
d_gene: TRBD2; abundance: NA; j_gene: TRBJ2-2; v_gene: TRBV18; CDR3nt: TGTGCCAGCTCACCCCAAGCGGGAGTCTTCACCGGGGAGCTGTTTTTT; CDR3aa: CASSPQAGVFTGELFF
d_gene: NA; abundance: few; j_gene: TRBJ1-5; v_gene: TRBV5-1; CDR3nt: TGCGCCAGCAGCTTGGGAGGACAGAATCAGCCCCAGCATTTT; CDR3aa: CASSLGGQNQPQHF
d_gene: NA; abundance: NA; j_gene: TRBJ2-1; v_gene: TRBV25-1; CDR3nt: TGTGCCAGCAGTCCCTTGTGGCAGGGCTCCTACAATGAGCAGTTCTTC; CDR3aa: CASSPLWQGSYNEQFF
d_gene: NA; abundance: NA; j_gene: TRBJ1-2; v_gene: TRBV6-1; CDR3nt: TGTGCCAGCAGTGAAAGGGTCCCTTATGGCTACACCTTC; CDR3aa: CASSERVPYGYTF
d_gene: TRBD2; abundance: NA; j_gene: TRBJ2-7; v_gene: TRBV6-2/TRBV6-3; CDR3nt: TGTGCCAGCAGTCCCCCGGGAGGGTCCAACGAGCAGTACTTC; CDR3aa: CASSPPGGSNEQYF